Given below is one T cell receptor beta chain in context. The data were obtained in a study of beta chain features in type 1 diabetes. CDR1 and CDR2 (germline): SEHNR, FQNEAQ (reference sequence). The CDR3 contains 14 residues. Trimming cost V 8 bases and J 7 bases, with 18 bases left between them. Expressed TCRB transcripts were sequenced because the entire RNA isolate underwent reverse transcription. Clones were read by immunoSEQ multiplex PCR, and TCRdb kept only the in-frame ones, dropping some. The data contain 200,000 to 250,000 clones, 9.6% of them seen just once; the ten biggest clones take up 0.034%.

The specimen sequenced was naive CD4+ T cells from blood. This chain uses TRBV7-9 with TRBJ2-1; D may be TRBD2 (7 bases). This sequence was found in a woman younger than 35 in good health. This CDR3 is CASRPGGAGNEQFF. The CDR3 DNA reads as TGTGCCAGCCGGCCTGGGGGGGCGGGGAATGAGCAGTTCTTC. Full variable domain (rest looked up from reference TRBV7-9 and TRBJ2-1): DTGVSQNPRHKITKRGQNVTFRCDPISEHNRLYWYRQTLGQGPEFLTYFQNEAQLEKSRLLSDRFSAERPKGSFSTLEIQRTEQGDSAMYLCASRPGGAGNEQFFGPGTRLTVL.